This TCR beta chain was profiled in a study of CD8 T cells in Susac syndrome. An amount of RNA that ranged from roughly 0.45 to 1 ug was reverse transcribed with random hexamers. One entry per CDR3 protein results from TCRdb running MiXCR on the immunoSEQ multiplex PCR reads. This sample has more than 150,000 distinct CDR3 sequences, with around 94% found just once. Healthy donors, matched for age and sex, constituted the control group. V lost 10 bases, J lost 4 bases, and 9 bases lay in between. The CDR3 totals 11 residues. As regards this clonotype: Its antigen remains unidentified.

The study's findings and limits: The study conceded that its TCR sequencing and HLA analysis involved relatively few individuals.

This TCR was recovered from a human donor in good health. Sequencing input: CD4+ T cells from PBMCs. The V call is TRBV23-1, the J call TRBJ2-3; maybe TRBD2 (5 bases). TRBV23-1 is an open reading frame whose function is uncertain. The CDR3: CAISGADTQYF. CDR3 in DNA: TGCGCCATCAGCGGTGCAGATACGCAGTATTTT.